This TCR beta chain appears in the sequencing data of a study of blood T cell repertoires in COVID-19. Study as a whole: The study drew acute and convalescent COVID-19 samples from the United States, Italy and Spain. PBMCs, B-cell-depleted T cells, or T cells provided the cDNA or gDNA that made up the material.

Germline lookup yields CDR1 SNHLY and CDR2 FYNNEI. The CDR3 loop spans 15 amino acids. V was pared by 6 bases and J by 5 bases, with 16 bases between. In the original processing: Amplification of reference gene primers was used by the study to estimate nucleated cell counts. Clones were read by immunoSEQ multiplex PCR, and TCRdb kept only the in-frame ones, dropping some. V and J calls plus clone size are reproduced from that table; the DNA served to infer D and trimming. Of 340,000 or so clones listed, around 83% are singletons. This rearrangement joins TRBV2 to TRBJ2-2; TRBD2 might be the D (5 bases). The source material was peripheral blood. This clonotype was obtained from a man younger than 40 with active or convalescent COVID-19. The CDR3 DNA follows: TGTGCCAGCAGGAGTGGCGGGCGTGGGACCGGGGAGCTGTTTTTT. Protein: CASRSGGRGTGELFF.